These T cell receptor beta chains were read from a single sample in a study of blood T cell repertoires in COVID-19. Using immunoSEQ multiplex PCR, the repertoire was profiled, and TCRdb retains in-frame clones only, with some absent. The sample has roughly 250,000 clones; 85% to 90% are singletons. Material: peripheral blood. The source of these receptors is a woman aged 25 to 39 with COVID-19, enrolled during active disease. The CDR3 runs from the conserved cysteine through the conserved F or W. D genes are given only for firm matches. A clone size is listed for some rows: how often the clone was seen (once, few, many), or a class if it is expanded.

.	TRBV30	TRBJ1-1	.	TGTGCCTGGAGTAGGGTGGTAGAGGGCACTGAAGCTTTCTTT	CAWSRVVEGTEAFF
.	TRBV19	TRBJ2-1	TRBD2	TGTGCCAGTCACGCGGGGGGGACCTACAATGAGCAGTTCTTC	CASHAGGTYNEQFF
.	TRBV5-1	TRBJ2-3	.	TGCGCCAGCAGCTTGGGCGTCGAAACAGATACGCAGTATTTT	CASSLGVETDTQYF
.	TRBV10-3	TRBJ1-3	.	TGTGCCATCAGTGACGGGAGGGGAGGCTCTGGAAACACCATATATTTT	CAISDGRGGSGNTIYF
once	TRBV2	TRBJ2-7	TRBD2	TGTGCCAGCAGTGAAGCTGCGGGGGGTGGCTCCTACGAGCAGTACTTC	CASSEAAGGGSYEQYF
many	TRBV6-1	TRBJ1-3	.	TGTGCCAGCAGTGACGGGGTTTCTGGAAACACCATATATTTT	CASSDGVSGNTIYF
.	TRBV5-1	TRBJ2-1	.	TGCGCCAGCAGCTTTCGGTCCGGGTACAATGAGCAGTTCTTC	CASSFRSGYNEQFF
.	TRBV20-1	TRBJ2-2	.	TGCAGTCTTGAGGACACCGGGGAGCTGTTTTTT	CSLEDTGELFF
.	TRBV2	TRBJ2-3	TRBD2	TGTGCCAGCAGCCCTAGCGGTATGAGCACAGATACGCAGTATTTT	CASSPSGMSTDTQYF
.	TRBV7-9	TRBJ2-3	.	TGTGCCAGCAGCCGGGGTAGCGATACGCAGTATTTT	CASSRGSDTQYF
.	TRBV27	TRBJ2-7	TRBD1	TGTGCCAGCAGGTATACAGGGGGCGGCTACGAGCAGTACTTC	CASRYTGGGYEQYF
.	TRBV7-9	TRBJ2-7	.	TGTGCCAGCAGCTACAGCGGTTACGAGCAGTACTTC	CASSYSGYEQYF
.	TRBV5-1	TRBJ2-5	TRBD1	TGCGCCAGCAGCTTGCGACAGGGGATGGAAGAGACCCAGTACTTC	CASSLRQGMEETQYF
few	TRBV4-1	TRBJ1-1	.	TGCGCCAGCAGCCTTCTTGGTGGAGGTGTGAACACTGAAGCTTTCTTT	CASSLLGGGVNTEAFF
.	TRBV11-2	TRBJ2-7	TRBD2	TGTGCCAGCAGCTTACGTTTAGGCTGGAGGGAAGGGAGGGGATACGAGCAGTACTTC	CASSLRLGWREGRGYEQYF
.	TRBV6-5	TRBJ2-2	TRBD1	TGTGCCAGCACCCGGACAGGGGACATCACCGGGGAGCTGTTTTTT	CASTRTGDITGELFF
.	TRBV15	TRBJ1-6	TRBD1	TGTGCCACCAGCAGAGACCCCGGACAGGGGGCGAATTCACCCCTCCACTTT	CATSRDPGQGANSPLHF
once	TRBV3-1/TRBV3-2	TRBJ1-1	.	TGTGCCAGCGGTCAGACACGGAACACTGAAGCTTTCTTT	CASGQTRNTEAFF
few	TRBV5-6	TRBJ2-3	TRBD2	TGTGCCAGCAGCATACCTAGCGGGAGAGCAACAGATACGCAGTATTTT	CASSIPSGRATDTQYF
.	TRBV30	TRBJ1-1	.	TGTGCCTGGAATTACCTTCCGGGGAACACTGAAGCTTTCTTT	CAWNYLPGNTEAFF
once	TRBV28	TRBJ1-1	.	TGTGCCAGCAGCCGAGGGGGCACTGAAGCTTTCTTT	CASSRGGTEAFF
few	TRBV7-9	TRBJ2-3	TRBD2	TGTGCCAGCAGCACCCAGACTAGCGGGGGAGCAGATACGCAGTATTTT	CASSTQTSGGADTQYF
.	TRBV9	TRBJ2-3	TRBD2	TGTGCCAGCAGCGTCGAGACTAGCGGGGGCACAGATACGCAGTATTTT	CASSVETSGGTDTQYF
.	TRBV7-9	TRBJ2-7	TRBD1	TGTGCCAGCAGCTTAGCAACAGGGGGCGGAAGGTCCTACGAGCAGTACTTC	CASSLATGGGRSYEQYF
.	TRBV21-1	TRBJ1-2	.	TGTGCCAGCAGCAATCTAGATGGGACACTCCATTGGGGTGGCTACACCTTC	CASSNLDGTLHWGGYTF
.	TRBV7-9	TRBJ2-2	TRBD1	TGTGCCAGCAGCTTAGACCCGGGACAGGGTCTCACCGGGGAGCTGTTTTTT	CASSLDPGQGLTGELFF
.	TRBV7-9	TRBJ1-1	TRBD1	TGTGCCAGCAGCTTAGGACAGGGACCTACTGAAGCTTTCTTT	CASSLGQGPTEAFF
.	TRBV14	TRBJ2-3	TRBD2	TGTGCCAGCAGCCAAGTATCCGGACTAGCAACAGATACGCAGTATTTT	CASSQVSGLATDTQYF
.	TRBV3-1/TRBV3-2	TRBJ1-2	.	TGTGCCAGCAGCCAAGATTGGCGGGATACCTATGGCTACACCTTC	CASSQDWRDTYGYTF
.	TRBV5-6	TRBJ2-3	.	TGTGCCAGCAGCTCCCCATCTTTGGGGGCCCGCACAGATACGCAGTATTTT	CASSSPSLGARTDTQYF
.	TRBV7-9	TRBJ2-1	.	TGTGCCAGCAGCTTAGAGGCAGGGGTGGGGAAGTTCTTC	CASSLEAGVGKFF
.	TRBV2	TRBJ1-1	TRBD1	TGTGCCAGCAGTGAGGACAGGACCCAAGTTGAAGCTTTCTTT	CASSEDRTQVEAFF
.	TRBV3-1/TRBV3-2	TRBJ2-5	TRBD2	TGTGCCAGCAGCGATACGGGACTAAAAGAGACCCAGTACTTC	CASSDTGLKETQYF
.	TRBV18	TRBJ2-2	.	TGTGCCAGCTCACCAGTCCAGGGGTTGGACACCGGGGAGCTGTTTTTT	CASSPVQGLDTGELFF
.	TRBV4-1	TRBJ2-1	TRBD2	TGCGCCAGCAGCCAACCGGGACTAGCGGGGGATAAGGAGCAGTTCTTC	CASSQPGLAGDKEQFF
.	TRBV9	TRBJ2-7	.	TGTGCCAGCAGCCTATCGACCGGGGGCTCCTACGAGCAGTACTTC	CASSLSTGGSYEQYF